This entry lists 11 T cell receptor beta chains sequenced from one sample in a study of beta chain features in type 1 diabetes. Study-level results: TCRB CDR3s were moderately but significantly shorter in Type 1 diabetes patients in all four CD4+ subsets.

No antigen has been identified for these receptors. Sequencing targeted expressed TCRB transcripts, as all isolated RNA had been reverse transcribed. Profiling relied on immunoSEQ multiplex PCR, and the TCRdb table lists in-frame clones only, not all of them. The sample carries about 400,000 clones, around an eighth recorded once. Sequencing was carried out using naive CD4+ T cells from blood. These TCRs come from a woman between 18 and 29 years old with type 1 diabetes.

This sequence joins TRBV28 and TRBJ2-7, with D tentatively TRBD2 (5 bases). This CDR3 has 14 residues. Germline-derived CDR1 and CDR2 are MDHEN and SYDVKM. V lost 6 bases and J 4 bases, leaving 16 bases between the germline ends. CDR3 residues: CASRIRRGGYEQYF. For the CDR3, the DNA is TGTGCCAGCAGGATCCGACGGGGTGGTTACGAGCAGTACTTC.

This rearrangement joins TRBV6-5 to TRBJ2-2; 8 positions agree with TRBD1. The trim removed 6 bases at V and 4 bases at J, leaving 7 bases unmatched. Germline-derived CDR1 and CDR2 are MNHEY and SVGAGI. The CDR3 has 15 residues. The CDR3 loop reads CASRDGQGGTGELFF. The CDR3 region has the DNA TGTGCCAGCAGAGATGGACAGGGAGGCACCGGGGAGCTGTTTTTT.

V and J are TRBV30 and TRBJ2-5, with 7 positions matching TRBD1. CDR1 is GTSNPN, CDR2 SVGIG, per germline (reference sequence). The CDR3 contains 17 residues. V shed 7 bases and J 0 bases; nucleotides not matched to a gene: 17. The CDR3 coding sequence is TGTGCCTCCCAGGGAGCCCCGGACAGGCAGTACCAAGAGACCCAGTACTTC. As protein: CASQGAPDRQYQETQYF. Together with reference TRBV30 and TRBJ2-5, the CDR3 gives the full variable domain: SQTIHQWPATLVQPVGSPLSLECTVEGTSNPNLYWYRQAAGRGLQLLFYSVGIGQISSEVPQNLSASRPQDRQFILSSKKLLLSDSGFYLCASQGAPDRQYQETQYFGPGTRLLVL.

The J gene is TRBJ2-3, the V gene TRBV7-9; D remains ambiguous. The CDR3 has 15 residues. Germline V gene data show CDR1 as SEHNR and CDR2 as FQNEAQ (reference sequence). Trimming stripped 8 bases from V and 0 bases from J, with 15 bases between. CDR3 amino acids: CASDDRGTSTDTQYF. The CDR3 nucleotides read TGTGCCAGCGACGATCGAGGAACCAGCACAGATACGCAGTATTTT.

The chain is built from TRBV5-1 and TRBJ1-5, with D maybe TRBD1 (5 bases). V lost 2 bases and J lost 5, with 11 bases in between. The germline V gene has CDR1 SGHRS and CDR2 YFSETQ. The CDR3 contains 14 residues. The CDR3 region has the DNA TGCGCCAGCAGCTTCGACGGGACTGATCAGCCCCAGCATTTT. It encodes CASSFDGTDQPQHF.

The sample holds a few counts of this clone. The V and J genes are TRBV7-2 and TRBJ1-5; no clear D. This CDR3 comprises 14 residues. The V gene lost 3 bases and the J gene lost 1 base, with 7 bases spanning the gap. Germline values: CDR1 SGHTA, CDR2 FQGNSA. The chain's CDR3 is CASSLFPSNQPQHF. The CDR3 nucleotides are TGTGCCAGCAGCTTGTTCCCGAGCAATCAGCCCCAGCATTTT.

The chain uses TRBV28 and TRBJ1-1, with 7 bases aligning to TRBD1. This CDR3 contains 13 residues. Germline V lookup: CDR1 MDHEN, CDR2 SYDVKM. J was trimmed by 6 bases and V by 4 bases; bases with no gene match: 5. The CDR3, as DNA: TGTGCCAGCAGTTCCATCCAGGGGGCTGAAGCTTTCTTT. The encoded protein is CASSSIQGAEAFF.

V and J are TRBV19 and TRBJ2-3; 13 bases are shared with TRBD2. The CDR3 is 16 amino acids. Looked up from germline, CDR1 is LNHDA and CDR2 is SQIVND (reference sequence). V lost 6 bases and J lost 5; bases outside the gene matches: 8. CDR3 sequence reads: CASRRGLAGARDTQYF. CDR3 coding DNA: TGTGCCAGTAGACGTGGACTAGCGGGGGCCCGAGATACGCAGTATTTT. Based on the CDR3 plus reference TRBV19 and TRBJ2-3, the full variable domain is DGGITQSPKYLFRKEGQNVTLSCEQNLNHDAMYWYRQDPGQGLRLIYYSQIVNDFQKGDIAEGYSVSREKKESFPLTVTSAQKNPTAFYLCASRRGLAGARDTQYFGPGTRLTVL.

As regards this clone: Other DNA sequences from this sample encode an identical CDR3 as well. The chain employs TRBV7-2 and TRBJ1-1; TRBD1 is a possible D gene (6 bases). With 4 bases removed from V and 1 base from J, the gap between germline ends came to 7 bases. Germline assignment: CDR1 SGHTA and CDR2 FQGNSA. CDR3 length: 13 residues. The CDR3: CASSSQGNTEAFF. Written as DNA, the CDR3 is TGTGCCAGCAGCTCACAGGGGAACACTGAAGCTTTCTTT.

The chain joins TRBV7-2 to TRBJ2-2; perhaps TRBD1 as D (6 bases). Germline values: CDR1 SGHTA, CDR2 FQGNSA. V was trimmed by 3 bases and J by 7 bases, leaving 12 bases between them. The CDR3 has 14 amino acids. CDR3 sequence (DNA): TGTGCCAGCAGCTTGAGACAGGTCAACGGGGAGCTGTTTTTT. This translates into CASSLRQVNGELFF.

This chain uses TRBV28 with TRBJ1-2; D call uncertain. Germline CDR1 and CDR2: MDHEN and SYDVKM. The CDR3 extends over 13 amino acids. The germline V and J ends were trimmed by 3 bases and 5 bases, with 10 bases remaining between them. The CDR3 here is CASSLPEGYGYTF. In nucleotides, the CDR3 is TGTGCCAGCAGTTTGCCCGAGGGATATGGCTACACCTTC.